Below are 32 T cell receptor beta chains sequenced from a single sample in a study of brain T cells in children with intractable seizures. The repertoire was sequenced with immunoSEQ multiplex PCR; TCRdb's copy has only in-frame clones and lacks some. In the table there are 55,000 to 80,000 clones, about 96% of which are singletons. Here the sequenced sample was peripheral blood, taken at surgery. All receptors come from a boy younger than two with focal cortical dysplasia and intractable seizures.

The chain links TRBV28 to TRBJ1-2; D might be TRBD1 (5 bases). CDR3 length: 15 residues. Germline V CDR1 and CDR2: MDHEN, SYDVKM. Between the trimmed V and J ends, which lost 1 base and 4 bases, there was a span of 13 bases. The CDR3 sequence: CASSLYDSLTYGYTF. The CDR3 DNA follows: TGTGCCAGCAGTTTATATGACAGCCTTACCTATGGCTACACCTTC.

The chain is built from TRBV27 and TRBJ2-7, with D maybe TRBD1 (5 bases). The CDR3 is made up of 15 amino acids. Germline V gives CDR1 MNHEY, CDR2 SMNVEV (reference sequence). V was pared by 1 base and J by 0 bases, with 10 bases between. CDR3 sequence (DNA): TGTGCCAGCAGTTTATTTTCAGGGAACTCCTACGAGCAGTACTTC. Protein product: CASSLFSGNSYEQYF.

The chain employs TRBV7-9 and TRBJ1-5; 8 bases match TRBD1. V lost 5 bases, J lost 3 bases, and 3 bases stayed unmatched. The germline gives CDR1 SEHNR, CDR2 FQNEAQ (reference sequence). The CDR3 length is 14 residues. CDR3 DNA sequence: TGTGCCAGCAGCGTGACAGGGGACAATCAGCCCCAGCATTTT. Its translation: CASSVTGDNQPQHF. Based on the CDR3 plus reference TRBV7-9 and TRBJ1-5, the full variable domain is DTGVSQNPRHKITKRGQNVTFRCDPISEHNRLYWYRQTLGQGPEFLTYFQNEAQLEKSRLLSDRFSAERPKGSFSTLEIQRTEQGDSAMYLCASSVTGDNQPQHFGDGTRLSIL.

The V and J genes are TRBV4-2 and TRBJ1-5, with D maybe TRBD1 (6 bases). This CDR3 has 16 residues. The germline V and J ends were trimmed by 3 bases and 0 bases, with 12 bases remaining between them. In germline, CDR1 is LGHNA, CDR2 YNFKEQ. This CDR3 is CASSQTGHSSNQPQHF. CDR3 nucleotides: TGTGCCAGCAGCCAGACGGGACATTCTAGCAATCAGCCCCAGCATTTT.

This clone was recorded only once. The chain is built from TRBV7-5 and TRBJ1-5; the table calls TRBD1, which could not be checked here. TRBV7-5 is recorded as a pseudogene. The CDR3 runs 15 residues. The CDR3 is CVRSARTYSNQPQHF. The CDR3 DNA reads TGTGTCAGAAGCGCAAGGACATATAGCAATCAGCCCCAGCATTTT.

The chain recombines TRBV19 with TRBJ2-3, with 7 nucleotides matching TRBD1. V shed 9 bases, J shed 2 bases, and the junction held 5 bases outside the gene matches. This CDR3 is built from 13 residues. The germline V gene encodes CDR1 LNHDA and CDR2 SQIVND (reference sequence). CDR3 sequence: CASSQGTTDTQYF. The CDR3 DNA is TGTGCCAGCTCACAGGGGACCACAGATACGCAGTATTTT.

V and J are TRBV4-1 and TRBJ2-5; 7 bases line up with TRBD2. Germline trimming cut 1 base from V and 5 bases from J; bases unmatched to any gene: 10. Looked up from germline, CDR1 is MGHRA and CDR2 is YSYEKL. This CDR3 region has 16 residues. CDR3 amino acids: CASSQATSVVLETQYF. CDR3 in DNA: TGCGCCAGCAGCCAAGCCACTAGCGTTGTATTGGAGACCCAGTACTTC.

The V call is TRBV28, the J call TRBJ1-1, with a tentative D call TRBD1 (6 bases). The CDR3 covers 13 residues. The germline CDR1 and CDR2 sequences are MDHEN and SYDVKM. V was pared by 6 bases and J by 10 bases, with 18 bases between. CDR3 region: CASSPDRSPRAFF. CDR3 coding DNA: TGTGCCAGCAGCCCGGACAGAAGTCCACGAGCTTTCTTT.

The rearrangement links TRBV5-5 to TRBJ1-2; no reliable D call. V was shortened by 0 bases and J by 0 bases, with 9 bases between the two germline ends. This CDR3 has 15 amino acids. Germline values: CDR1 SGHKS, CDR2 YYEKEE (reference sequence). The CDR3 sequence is CASSLEGYPNYGYTF. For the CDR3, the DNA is TGTGCCAGCAGCTTGGAAGGGTATCCTAACTATGGCTACACCTTC.

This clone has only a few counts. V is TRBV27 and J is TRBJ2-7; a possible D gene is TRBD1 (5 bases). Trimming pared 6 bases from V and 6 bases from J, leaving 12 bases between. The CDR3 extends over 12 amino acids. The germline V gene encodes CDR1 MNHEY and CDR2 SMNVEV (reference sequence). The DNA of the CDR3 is TGTGCCAGCAGAAATACAGGTGTCGAGCAGTACTTC. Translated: CASRNTGVEQYF.

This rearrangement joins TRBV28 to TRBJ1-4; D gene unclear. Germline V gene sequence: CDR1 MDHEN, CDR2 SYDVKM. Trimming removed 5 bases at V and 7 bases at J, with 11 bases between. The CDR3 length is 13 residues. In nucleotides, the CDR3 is TGTGCCAGCAGTACCCCTCTAACTGAAAAACTGTTTTTT. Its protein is CASSTPLTEKLFF. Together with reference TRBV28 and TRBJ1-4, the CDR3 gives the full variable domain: DVKVTQSSRYLVKRTGEKVFLECVQDMDHENMFWYRQDPGLGLRLIYFSYDVKMKEKGDIPEGYSVSREKKERFSLILESASTNQTSMYLCASSTPLTEKLFFGSGTQLSVL.

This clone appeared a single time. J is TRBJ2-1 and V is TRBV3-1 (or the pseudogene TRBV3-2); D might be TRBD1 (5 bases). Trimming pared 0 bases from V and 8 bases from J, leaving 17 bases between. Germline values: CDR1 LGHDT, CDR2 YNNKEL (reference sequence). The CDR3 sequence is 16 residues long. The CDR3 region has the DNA TGTGCCAGCAGCCAAGACGACAGTCCTATTATGGATGAGCAGTTCTTC. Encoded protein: CASSQDDSPIMDEQFF.

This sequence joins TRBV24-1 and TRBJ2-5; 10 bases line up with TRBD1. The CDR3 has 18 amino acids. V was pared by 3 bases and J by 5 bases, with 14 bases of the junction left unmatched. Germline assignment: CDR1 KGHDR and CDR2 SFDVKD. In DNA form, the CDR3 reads TGTGCCACCAGTGATGGGGGACAGGGGCTTGGTCGGTTGGAGACCCAGTACTTC. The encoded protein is CATSDGGQGLGRLETQYF.

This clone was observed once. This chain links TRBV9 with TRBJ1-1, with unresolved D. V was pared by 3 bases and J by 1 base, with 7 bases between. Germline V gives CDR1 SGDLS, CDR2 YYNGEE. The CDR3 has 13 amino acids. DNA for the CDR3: TGTGCCAGCAGCGGGACTGAGAACACTGAAGCTTTCTTT. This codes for CASSGTENTEAFF.

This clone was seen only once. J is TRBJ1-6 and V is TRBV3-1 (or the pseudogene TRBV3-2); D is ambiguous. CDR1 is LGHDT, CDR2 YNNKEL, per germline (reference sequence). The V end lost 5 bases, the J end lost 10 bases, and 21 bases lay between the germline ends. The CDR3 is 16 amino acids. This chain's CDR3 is CASSTDTTQRVSPLHF. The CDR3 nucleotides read TGTGCCAGCAGCACGGATACCACCCAAAGGGTCTCACCCCTCCACTTT.

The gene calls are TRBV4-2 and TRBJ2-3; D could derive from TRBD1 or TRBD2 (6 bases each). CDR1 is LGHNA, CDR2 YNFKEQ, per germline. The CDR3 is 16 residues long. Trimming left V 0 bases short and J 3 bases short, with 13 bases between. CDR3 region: CASSQDGGQGTDTQYF. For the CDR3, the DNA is TGTGCCAGCAGCCAAGACGGGGGCCAAGGGACAGATACGCAGTATTTT.

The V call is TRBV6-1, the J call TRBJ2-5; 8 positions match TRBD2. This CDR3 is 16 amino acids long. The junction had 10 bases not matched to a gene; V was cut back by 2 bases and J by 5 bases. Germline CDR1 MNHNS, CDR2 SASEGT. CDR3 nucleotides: TGTGCCAGCAGTGAATCCGCCGCGGGGGGTGGGGAGACCCAGTACTTC. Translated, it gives CASSESAAGGGETQYF.

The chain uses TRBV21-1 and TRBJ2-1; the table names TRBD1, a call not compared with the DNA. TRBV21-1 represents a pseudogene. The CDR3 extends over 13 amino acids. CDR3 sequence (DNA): TGTGCCAGCAGCAAGGGACAGTACAATGAGCAGTTCTTC. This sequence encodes CASSKGQYNEQFF.

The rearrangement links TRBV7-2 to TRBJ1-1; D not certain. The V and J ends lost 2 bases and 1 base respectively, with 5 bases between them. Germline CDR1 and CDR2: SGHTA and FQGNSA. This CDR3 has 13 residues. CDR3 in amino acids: CASSLYSNTEAFF. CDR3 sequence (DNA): TGTGCCAGCAGCTTATATTCGAACACTGAAGCTTTCTTT. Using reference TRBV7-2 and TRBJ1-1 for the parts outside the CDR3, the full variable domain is GAGVSQSPSNKVTEKGKDVELRCDPISGHTALYWYRQSLGQGLEFLIYFQGNSAPDKSGLPSDRFSAERTGGSVSTLTIQRTQQEDSAVYLCASSLYSNTEAFFGQGTRLTVV.

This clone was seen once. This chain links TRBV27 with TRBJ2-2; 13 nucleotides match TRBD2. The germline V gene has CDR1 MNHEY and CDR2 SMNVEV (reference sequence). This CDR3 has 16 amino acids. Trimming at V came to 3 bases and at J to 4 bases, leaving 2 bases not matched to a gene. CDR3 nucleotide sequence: TGTGCCAGCAGTTTTACTAGCGGGGGGGTCACCGGGGAGCTGTTTTTT. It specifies CASSFTSGGVTGELFF.

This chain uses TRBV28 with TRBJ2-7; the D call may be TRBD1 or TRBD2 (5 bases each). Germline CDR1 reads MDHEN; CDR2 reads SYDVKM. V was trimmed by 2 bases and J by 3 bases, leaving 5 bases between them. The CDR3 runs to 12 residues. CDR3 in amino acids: CASSLGGYEQYF. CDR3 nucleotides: TGTGCCAGCAGTTTAGGGGGCTACGAGCAGTACTTC.

CDR3 DNA: TGTGCCCTAGGGACTAGCGGGAGTGGTGGCTACGAGCAGTACTTC. The encoded protein is CALGTSGSGGYEQYF. This chain connects TRBV10-3 to TRBJ2-7; 14 bases line up with TRBD2. The V segment lost 11 bases and the J segment 3 bases; nucleotides outside the gene matches: 9. The CDR3 totals 15 residues. The germline gives CDR1 ENHRY, CDR2 SYGVKD.

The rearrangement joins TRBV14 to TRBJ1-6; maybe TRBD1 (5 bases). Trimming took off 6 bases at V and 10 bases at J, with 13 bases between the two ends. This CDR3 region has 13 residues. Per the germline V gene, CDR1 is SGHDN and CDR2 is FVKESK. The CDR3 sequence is CASRPGPGSPLHF. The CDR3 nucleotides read TGTGCCAGCAGACCGGGGCCCGGATCACCCCTCCACTTT.

DNA of the CDR3: TGTGCCAGCAGCTTATCGGGGACAGAGCCACAAGAGACCCAGTACTTC. Translated, it gives CASSLSGTEPQETQYF. The V call is TRBV7-6, the J call TRBJ2-5; 7 bases are shared with TRBD1. The CDR3 is 16 amino acids. With 2 bases clipped from V and 2 bases from J, the junction kept 8 bases outside the gene matches. The germline CDR1 and CDR2 sequences are SGHVS and FNYEAQ.

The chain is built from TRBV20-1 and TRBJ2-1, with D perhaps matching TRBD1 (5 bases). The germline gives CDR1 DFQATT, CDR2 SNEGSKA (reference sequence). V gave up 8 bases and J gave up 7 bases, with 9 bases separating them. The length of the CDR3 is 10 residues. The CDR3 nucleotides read TGCAGTTTCAGGGCTAATGAGCAGTTCTTC. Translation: CSFRANEQFF.

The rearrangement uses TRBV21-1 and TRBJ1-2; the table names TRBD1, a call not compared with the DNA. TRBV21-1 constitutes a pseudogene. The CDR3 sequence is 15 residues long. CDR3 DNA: TGTGCCAGCAGCCGTCGGACAGGGAGGGGAAATGGCTACACCTTC. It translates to CASSRRTGRGNGYTF.

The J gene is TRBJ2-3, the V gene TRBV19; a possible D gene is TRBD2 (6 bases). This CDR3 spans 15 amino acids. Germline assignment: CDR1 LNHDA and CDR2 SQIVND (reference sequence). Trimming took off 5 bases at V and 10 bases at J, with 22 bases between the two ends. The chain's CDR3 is CASSPVLALSVSQYF. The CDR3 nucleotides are TGTGCCAGTAGTCCGGTACTAGCCTTATCTGTGTCGCAGTATTTT. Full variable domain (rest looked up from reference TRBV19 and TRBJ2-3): DGGITQSPKYLFRKEGQNVTLSCEQNLNHDAMYWYRQDPGQGLRLIYYSQIVNDFQKGDIAEGYSVSREKKESFPLTVTSAQKNPTAFYLCASSPVLALSVSQYFGPGTRLTVL.

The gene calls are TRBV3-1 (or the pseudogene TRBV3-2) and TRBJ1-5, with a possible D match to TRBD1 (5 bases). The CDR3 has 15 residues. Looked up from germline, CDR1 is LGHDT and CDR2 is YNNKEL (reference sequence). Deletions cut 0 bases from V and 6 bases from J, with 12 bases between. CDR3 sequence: CASSQDLTAGQPQHF. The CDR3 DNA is TGTGCCAGCAGCCAAGATCTGACAGCCGGTCAGCCCCAGCATTTT.

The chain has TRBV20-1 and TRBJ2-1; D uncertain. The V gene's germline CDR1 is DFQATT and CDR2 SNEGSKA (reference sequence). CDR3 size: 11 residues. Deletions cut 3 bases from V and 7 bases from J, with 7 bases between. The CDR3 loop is CSASSRNEQFF. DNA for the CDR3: TGCAGTGCTAGCAGTCGTAATGAGCAGTTCTTC.

CDR3 sequence (DNA): TGTGCCAGCAGCACAGGACTAGCGGGAGCCTACGAGCAGTACTTC. Translating it yields CASSTGLAGAYEQYF. The chain is built from TRBV7-2 and TRBJ2-7; 13 bases agree with TRBD2. J lost 2 bases, V lost 5 bases, and 3 bases had no gene match. CDR3 length: 15 amino acids. Germline loops: CDR1 SGHTA, CDR2 FQGNSA.

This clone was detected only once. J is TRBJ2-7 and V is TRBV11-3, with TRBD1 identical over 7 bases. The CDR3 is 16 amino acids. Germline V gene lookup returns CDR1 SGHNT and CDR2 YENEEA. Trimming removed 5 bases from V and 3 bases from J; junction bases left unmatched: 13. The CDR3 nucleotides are TGTGCCAGCAGCAAAACCGCCGACAGGGCCGGCTACGAGCAGTACTTC. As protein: CASSKTADRAGYEQYF.

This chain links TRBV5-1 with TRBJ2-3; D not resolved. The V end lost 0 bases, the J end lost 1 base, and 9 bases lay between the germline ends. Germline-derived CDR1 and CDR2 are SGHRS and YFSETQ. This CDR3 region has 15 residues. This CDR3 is CASSLDGIGTDTQYF. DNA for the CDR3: TGCGCCAGCAGCTTGGATGGAATTGGCACAGATACGCAGTATTTT. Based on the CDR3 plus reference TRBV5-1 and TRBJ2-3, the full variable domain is KAGVTQTPRYLIKTRGQQVTLSCSPISGHRSVSWYQQTPGQGLQFLFEYFSETQRNKGNFPGRFSGRQFSNSRSEMNVSTLELGDSALYLCASSLDGIGTDTQYFGPGTRLTVL.